This T cell receptor (beta chain) was found in a study of T cell responses to AZD1222 COVID-19 vaccine (TCRdb year 2021). Regarding the complete study: AZD1222 recipients given second doses at about 4 weeks or at about 12 weeks were pooled, since spike-specific TCR depth and breadth were not found to differ between the two schedules. TCR sequencing was performed for 233 trial participants, of whom around 200 were given two doses of AZD1222 and around 26 were given two doses of MenACWY control vaccine. Enrollment into the trials was organized by age into subgroups of 18-55, 56-69 and 70-plus years, and those subgroups contained roughly 150, 30 and 60 TCR-sequenced participants, respectively.

The CDR3 regions of human TCRbeta chains were subjected to immunosequencing. In the authors' own workflow: Repertoire TCRs were checked for matches against a reference library of SARS-CoV-2-specific TCRs that had been generated using the MIRA antigen-specificity platform. Breadth was defined as the fraction of unique TCRs that were SARS-CoV-2-associated. Depth was defined as the fraction of total T cells that were SARS-CoV-2-associated. Using the MIRA data, every spike-specific TCR was mapped to the spike region that the TCR reacted to and assigned to either a CD4 or a CD8 class. Log10-transformed breadth and depth values were compared by one-way ANOVA with Sidak's multiple comparisons tests. Held by TCRdb, this immuneACCESS table contains in-frame sequences only and omits some clones. Under half of the omission traces to an unresolved V gene where checked; the cause of the rest is unknown. The DNA gave D and trimming, while V, J and clone size come from that table. A total of about 100,000 clones appear in this sample, 88% of them only once. The ten largest clones add up to around 1.8% of the sample.

CDR1 SGHTA and CDR2 FQGNSA are derived from the germline V gene. V and J are trimmed by 5 bases and 10 bases, and the gene matches miss 11 bases of the junction. The CDR3 spans 15 residues, from the cysteine through the phenylalanine. Of the read, only the CDR3 DNA is kept; its 45 bases are in frame from base 1. Overall study results and their limits: In the small 56-69-year group, the increase in depth fell short of significance, most likely because of low power. Conclusions about previously exposed vaccinees are limited, since just 6 or 7 AZD1222 recipients were seropositive for SARS-CoV-2 at baseline. Participants were mostly white British, with more females than males. The authors suggested clonal diversity may have been underestimated. The whole spike protein was spanned by vaccine-associated CD4 TCRs, and dominant responses were seen in regions 160-218 and 743-854. Because no samples from the day 14 peak response were available, repertoires could be characterized only after the peak T cell response. After two AZD1222 doses, both the breadth and the depth of spike-specific TCRs were significantly higher than at day 0 and than in MenACWY recipients. Nearly half of unique spike-specific TCRs reportedly recognized epitopes outside regions mutated in the B.1.351 and B.1.1.7 variants.

The time point label, read with the paper, signifies: baseline before first vaccination. Samples from vaccinated people were obtained from the UK trials COV001 and COV002, which included a single-blind randomized controlled phase 2/3 trial of AZD1222 (ChAdOx1 nCoV-19) in healthy adults. Trial participant PBMC samples were collected at day 0 and day 28 after the second dose for TCRbeta chain sequencing. Notes on this clone: There is no known antigen for this receptor. No per-base quality is available; no much larger clone lies one base away.

The clonotype was recovered from an adult in good health. The sample in question was peripheral blood, obtained on day 0 of AZD1222 vaccination. This sequence uses TRBV7-2 and TRBJ1-1; the central 12 bases match TRBD1. The CDR3 region: CASSTSGTGGIGAFF. The DNA reads as follows: TGTGCCAGCAGCACCTCCGGGACAGGGGGCATCGGAGCTTTCTTT.